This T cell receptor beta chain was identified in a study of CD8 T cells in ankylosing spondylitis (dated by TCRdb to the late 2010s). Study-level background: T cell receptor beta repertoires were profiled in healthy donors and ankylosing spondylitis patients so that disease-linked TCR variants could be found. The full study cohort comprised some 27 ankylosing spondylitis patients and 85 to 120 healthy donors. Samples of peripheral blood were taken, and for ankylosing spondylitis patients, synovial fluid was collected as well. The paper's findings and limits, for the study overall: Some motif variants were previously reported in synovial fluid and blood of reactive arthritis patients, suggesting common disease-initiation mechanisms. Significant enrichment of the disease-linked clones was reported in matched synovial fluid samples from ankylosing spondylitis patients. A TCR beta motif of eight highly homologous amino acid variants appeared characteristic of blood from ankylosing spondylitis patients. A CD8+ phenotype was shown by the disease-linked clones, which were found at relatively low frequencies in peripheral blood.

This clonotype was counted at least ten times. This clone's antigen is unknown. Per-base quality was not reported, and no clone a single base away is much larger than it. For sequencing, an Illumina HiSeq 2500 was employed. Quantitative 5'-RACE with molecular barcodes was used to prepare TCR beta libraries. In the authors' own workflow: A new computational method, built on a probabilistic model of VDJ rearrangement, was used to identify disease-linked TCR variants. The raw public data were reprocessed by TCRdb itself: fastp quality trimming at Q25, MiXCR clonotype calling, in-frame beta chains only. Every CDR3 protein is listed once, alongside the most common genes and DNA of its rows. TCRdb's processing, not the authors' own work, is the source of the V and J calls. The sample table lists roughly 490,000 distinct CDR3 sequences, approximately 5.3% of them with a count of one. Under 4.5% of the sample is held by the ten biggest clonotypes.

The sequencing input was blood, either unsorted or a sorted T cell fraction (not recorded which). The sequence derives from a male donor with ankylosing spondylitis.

The DNA sequence reads TGTGCCAGCTCGGAAACGGGCTGGGACCGGGGTGAGCAGTTCTTC. It translates to CASSETGWDRGEQFF. This chain is built from TRBV18 and TRBJ2-1; the D gene is tentatively TRBD1 or TRBD2, each matching 5 bases. V and J are truncated by 6 bases and 9 bases respectively, leaving an intervening sequence of 21 bases. The CDR3 contains 15 residues, cysteine and phenylalanine counted. Here the CDR3 DNA is all that survives: 45 bases in frame from base 1. CDR1 and CDR2 are drawn from the germline V gene: KGHSH, LQKENI.